This T cell receptor (beta chain) comes out of a study of blood T cell repertoires in COVID-19 (dated by TCRdb to about 2020). At the level of the whole study: Collaborator samples came from the United States, Italy and Spain and covered acute and convalescent phases of COVID-19. Where available, HLA class I and class II types were taken from metadata supplied by the sample provider and were not determined by assay-based typing. The material from the prospective study consisted of cDNA or gDNA derived from T cells, B-cell-depleted T cells, or PBMCs. A de-identified subject ID, COVID-19 status, age in years and sex were almost always included in the sample metadata. Deeply sampled blood TCRbeta repertoires from subjects exposed to, actively infected with, or recovered from COVID-19 were included in the dataset. The samples were drawn from the first 160 participants of the ongoing ImmuneRACE study and from 1,254 subjects provided by 6 global collaborators. A freely available public database, intended as a resource for researchers studying the immune response to SARS-CoV-2, is where the repertoires were released.

The study at large found these results: The amount of clinical and demographic metadata varied by source and participant and was provided uncurated.

TCRbeta CDR3 regions were amplified from genomic DNA using the immunoSEQ Assay, a bias-controlled multiplex PCR. As for how the authors treated the data: Nucleated cell counts per sample were estimated from amplification of reference gene primers within the assay. Sequence reads were collapsed and filtered to measure the absolute abundance of every unique TCRbeta CDR3 rearrangement. For each sample, productive Simpson clonality was calculated by taking the square root of Simpson's diversity index across productive rearrangements. The table comes from immuneACCESS by way of TCRdb, which keeps in-frame sequences with V and J called. Part of the clones is missing from these tables; in studies checked, under half for an unresolved V gene and the rest for unknown reasons. Clonal size and the V and J genes are those of that table, whereas D and trimming came from the DNA. The sample table shows about 150,000 clones, and 85% are seen once. 7.5% to 8.5% of the sample comes from the top ten.

In Seattle, one collaborating source enrolled patients while the infection was active and tracked those patients longitudinally over the course of disease. Each collaborating institution followed its own protocols to collect whole blood in K2EDTA tubes. For TCRbeta analysis, collaborators shipped samples as frozen whole blood, isolated PBMCs, or DNA extracted from either of those sample types. From cysteine to phenylalanine, the CDR3 is 14 amino acids long. Just the 42-base CDR3 DNA is kept, in frame starting at base 1. Taken from the germline V gene (reference sequence), the CDR1 and CDR2 loops are MNHEY and SMNVEV. V ends up 8 bases short and J 11 bases short, with an unmatched junction base count of 14. To note about this clone: Its antigen is still unknown. The input lacks base qualities; no much larger clone sits a single base away.

The sample was peripheral blood. The chain links TRBV27 with TRBJ1-1; 10 bases in the junction line up with TRBD1. The receptor was derived from a woman aged 60-70 years with COVID-19, enrolled during active disease. Here the CDR3 is given as CASRSFRDRGIAFF. In nucleotides, the sequence is TGTGCCAGCCGTTCATTCCGGGACAGGGGCATCGCTTTCTTT.